These 17 T cell receptor beta chains came from one sample sequenced in a study of T cell repertoires in ileal Crohn's disease. Only in-frame clones appear in the TCRdb table, and some are missing; sequencing was by immunoSEQ multiplex PCR. The sample carries some 5,200 clones, around 87% recorded once. Noted time point: proximal margin of the surgical specimen (macroscopically non-inflamed). Sequencing input: ileal tissue. The receptors here all came from an adult with Crohn's disease.

Here the CDR3 reads CASRQGFSGNTIYF. CDR3 in DNA: TGTGCCAGTCGACAGGGCTTCTCTGGAAACACCATATATTTT. J is TRBJ1-3 and V is TRBV6-5; 7 nucleotides line up with TRBD1. V dropped 9 bases and J dropped 0; count of bases not matched to a gene: 5. This CDR3 has 14 amino acids. Germline-derived CDR1 and CDR2 are MNHEY and SVGAGI.

This chain uses TRBV6-5 with TRBJ1-1; perhaps TRBD1 as D (6 bases). CDR3 length equals 15 residues. Germline-derived CDR1 and CDR2 are MNHEY and SVGAGI. V was clipped by 5 bases and J by 11 bases, with 24 bases between them. The CDR3 nucleotides are TGTGCCAGCAGTAGGGCGCTACAGGGTTGGAGAGTGGCTTTCTTT. This gives the protein CASSRALQGWRVAFF.

The chain combines TRBV18 with TRBJ1-4, with D maybe TRBD1 (5 bases). The CDR3 is 15 residues long. V was trimmed by 4 bases and J by 0 bases, leaving 9 bases between them. In germline, CDR1 is KGHSH, CDR2 LQKENI. In nucleotides, the CDR3 is TGTGCCAGCTCACAGCGACAGCCAACTAATGAAAAACTGTTTTTT. Residues: CASSQRQPTNEKLFF.

The chain links TRBV7-8 to TRBJ1-5; D is possibly TRBD1 (6 bases). V lost 1 base, J lost 5 bases, and 9 bases lay in between. The CDR3 totals 14 residues. Germline CDR1 and CDR2: SGHVS and FQNEAQ. CDR3 residues: CASSLVGADQPQHF. The CDR3 coding sequence is TGTGCCAGCAGCTTAGTGGGGGCCGATCAGCCCCAGCATTTT.

This sequence joins TRBV4-1 and TRBJ2-1; D is unclear. Germline CDR1 MGHRA, CDR2 YSYEKL. Trimming removed 5 bases from V and 5 bases from J, with 10 bases in between. The CDR3 has 13 residues. CDR3 sequence (DNA): TGCGCCAGCAGCTTGTCAGGTAACAATGAGCAGTTCTTC. It encodes CASSLSGNNEQFF.

The chain carries TRBV6-1 and TRBJ2-7; tentative D call: TRBD1 (6 bases). With 6 bases removed from V and 2 bases from J, the gap between germline ends came to 17 bases. The CDR3 totals 15 residues. Looked up from germline, CDR1 is MNHNS and CDR2 is SASEGT. The chain's CDR3 is CASRKTAGTPYEQYF. The CDR3 nucleotides are TGTGCCAGCAGGAAGACCGCCGGGACACCCTACGAGCAGTACTTC.

This chain links TRBV7-6 with TRBJ1-1, with a tentative D call TRBD1 (5 bases). This CDR3 is built from 14 residues. Germline CDR1 and CDR2: SGHVS and FNYEAQ. V dropped 1 base and J dropped 7 bases, with 13 bases sitting between them. The CDR3 coding sequence is TGTGCCAGCAGCTTAGAAGAGACAGCCTTTGAAGCTTTCTTT. Translation gives CASSLEETAFEAFF. The full variable domain, completed using reference TRBV7-6 and TRBJ1-1, is GAGVSQSPRYKVTKRGQDVALRCDPISGHVSLYWYRQALGQGPEFLTYFNYEAQQDKSGLPNDRFSAERPEGSISTLTIQRTEQRDSAMYRCASSLEETAFEAFFGQGTRLTVV.

This sequence joins TRBV7-2 and TRBJ1-5; 7 nucleotides align to TRBD1. Germline V gene lookup returns CDR1 SGHTA and CDR2 FQGNSA. After removal of 5 bases from V and 4 bases from J, the junction contained 8 bases not matched to a gene. The CDR3 consists of 15 residues. CDR3 DNA sequence: TGTGCCAGCAGCACTAGGGGGACAGCTAATCAGCCCCAGCATTTT. Its translation is CASSTRGTANQPQHF.

The CDR3 loop reads CASMHRDGEAFF. The CDR3, as DNA: TGTGCCAGTATGCACAGGGATGGTGAAGCTTTCTTT. The chain recombines TRBV19 with TRBJ1-1; possibly TRBD1 for D (6 bases). The CDR3 spans 12 residues. Trimming removed 7 bases at V and 7 bases at J, with 13 bases between. The germline V gene has CDR1 LNHDA and CDR2 SQIVND (reference sequence).

The chain links TRBV4-1 to TRBJ1-4; D is ambiguous. CDR3 size: 17 residues. V lost 1 base, J lost 5 bases, and 17 bases lay in between. Germline CDR1 MGHRA, CDR2 YSYEKL. The CDR3: CASSQVPREFRNEKLFF. In DNA form, the CDR3 reads TGCGCCAGCAGCCAAGTTCCGAGAGAGTTTCGCAATGAAAAACTGTTTTTT.

The chain joins TRBV18 to TRBJ2-5; tentative D call: TRBD1 (7 bases). Germline CDR1 is KGHSH and CDR2 is LQKENI. Trimming removed 1 base at V and 5 bases at J, with 14 bases between. This CDR3 is built from 15 residues. The CDR3 sequence: CASSPRQGGIETQYF. The CDR3 bases are TGTGCCAGCTCACCACGGCAGGGGGGCATCGAGACCCAGTACTTC.

This clone has a handful of counts. The chain recombines TRBV9 with TRBJ1-1; D gene unclear. The germline gives CDR1 SGDLS, CDR2 YYNGEE. Deletions cut 0 bases from V and 1 base from J, with 13 bases between. CDR3 size: 16 residues. DNA of the CDR3: TGTGCCAGCAGCGTAGTCCCCTCTACGGCGAACACTGAAGCTTTCTTT. Translated, it gives CASSVVPSTANTEAFF.

The chain is built from TRBV2 and TRBJ2-1; D gene ambiguous. V lost 3 bases and J 5 bases, leaving 20 bases between the germline ends. The length of the CDR3 is 17 residues. Germline-derived CDR1 and CDR2 are SNHLY and FYNNEI. CDR3: CASSDNLVGSVDNEQFF. The CDR3 DNA sequence: TGTGCCAGCAGTGATAATCTGGTGGGCTCGGTGGACAATGAGCAGTTCTTC.

The rearrangement joins TRBV6-1 to TRBJ2-7; 10 bases are a match to TRBD2. Germline-derived CDR1 and CDR2 are MNHNS and SASEGT. The CDR3 is 14 amino acids. The junction had 4 bases not matched to a gene; V was cut back by 5 bases and J by 3 bases. CDR3 in amino acids: CASSPLAGVYEQYF. The CDR3, as DNA: TGTGCCAGCAGTCCTCTAGCGGGAGTCTACGAGCAGTACTTC.

J is TRBJ1-4 and V is TRBV30; 9 bases agree with TRBD1. CDR1 is GTSNPN, CDR2 SVGIG, per germline (reference sequence). Unmatched junction bases numbered 11, after V lost 4 bases and J lost 8 bases. The CDR3 totals 15 residues. The CDR3 spells CAWINRGLGQEKLFF. The CDR3 coding sequence is TGTGCCTGGATAAACAGGGGGCTCGGTCAGGAAAAACTGTTTTTT. Supplemented by reference TRBV30 and TRBJ1-4, the full variable domain reads SQTIHQWPATLVQPVGSPLSLECTVEGTSNPNLYWYRQAAGRGLQLLFYSVGIGQISSEVPQNLSASRPQDRQFILSSKKLLLSDSGFYLCAWINRGLGQEKLFFGSGTQLSVL.

This chain joins TRBV11-2 and TRBJ1-3; 10 bases agree with TRBD1. CDR3 size: 14 residues. The V gene's germline CDR1 is SGHAT and CDR2 FQNNGV. Germline trimming cut 4 bases from V and 8 bases from J; bases unmatched to any gene: 5. The CDR3 reads CASSYWTGGDTIYF. CDR3 in DNA: TGTGCCAGCAGCTACTGGACAGGGGGGGACACCATATATTTT.

This chain joins TRBV30 and TRBJ2-3; D call uncertain. This CDR3 contains 15 residues. The V end lost 4 bases, the J end lost 3 bases, and 17 bases lay between the germline ends. Germline V gives CDR1 GTSNPN, CDR2 SVGIG (reference sequence). The CDR3 region is CAWTMLGFETDTQYF. CDR3 nucleotides: TGTGCCTGGACCATGCTGGGGTTTGAGACAGATACGCAGTATTTT.